This T cell receptor (beta chain) was documented in a study of T-cell reconstitution after alpha-beta-depleted transplantation in children. Study-level results: Some patients owed their high day-60 TCRbeta diversity to surviving recipient T cells and thymic progenitors. Reported findings indicate that, about two months after transplant, alpha-beta T cells came from several hundred expanded clones, which were derived from non-depleted graft cells. Counts and diversity of T cells one year after transplant came mostly from newly produced T cells.

Unique molecular identifiers tagged the TCRbeta library. TCRdb analysed the PCR reads with MiXCR anew, one entry per CDR3 protein. The repertoire holds 700,000 or so distinct CDR3 sequences, with around 14% as singletons. Worth noting for this clonotype: The antigen remains unidentified.

Germline CDR1 is ENHRY and CDR2 is SYGVKD. V lost 9 bases and J lost 3, with 17 bases in between. This CDR3 region has 14 residues. Sequencing used PBMCs, obtained before TCRalphabeta/CD19-depleted stem cell transplant. The sequence came from a girl aged 2 to 10 with congenital amegakaryocytic thrombocytopenia, due to receive a stem cell transplant. The rearrangement links TRBV10-3 to TRBJ2-5; D is ambiguous. The CDR3: CAIAEGNGKETQYF. CDR3 coding DNA: TGTGCCATAGCCGAAGGAAACGGCAAAGAGACCCAGTACTTC.